What follows is one T cell receptor (beta chain) and its context. In the same sample, other DNA sequences code for this CDR3. The V gene's germline CDR1 is SGHTA and CDR2 FQGTGA. There are 13 residues in the CDR3. V was clipped by 2 bases and J by 4 bases, with 8 bases between them. This specimen comes from a study of shared clonotypes between healthy human individuals. The wider study: A few men and a couple of women, aged 18 to 49, were donors.

The deep-level immunoSEQ assay was used. The assay was immunoSEQ multiplex PCR, and TCRdb's table has in-frame clones only and misses some. Among about 770,000 clones listed, 72% were seen once. The sequencing input was memory CD4+ T cells sorted from blood. As for subset: CD45RA-negative fraction. This TCR was sampled from a woman aged 30 to 39 in good health. This chain connects TRBV7-3 to TRBJ2-5; TRBD2 might be the D (5 bases). This CDR3 is CASSLLRGETQYF. The CDR3, as DNA: TGTGCCAGCAGCTTACTACGGGGAGAGACCCAGTACTTC.